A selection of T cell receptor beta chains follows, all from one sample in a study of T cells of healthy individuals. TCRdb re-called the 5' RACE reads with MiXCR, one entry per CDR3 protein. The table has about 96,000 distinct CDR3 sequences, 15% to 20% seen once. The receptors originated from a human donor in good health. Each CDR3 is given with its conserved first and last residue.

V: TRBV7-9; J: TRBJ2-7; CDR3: CASNPLGGAGYEQYF
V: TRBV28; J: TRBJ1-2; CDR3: CASSFGSSDGYTF
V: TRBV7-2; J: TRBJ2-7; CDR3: CASSLWTSGYEQYF
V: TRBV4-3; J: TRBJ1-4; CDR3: CASSRNLVAANEKLFF
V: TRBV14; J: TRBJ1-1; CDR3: CASSQGTGGVKTEAFF
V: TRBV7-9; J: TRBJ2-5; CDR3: CASSLSILQETQYF
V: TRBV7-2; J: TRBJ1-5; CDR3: CASSYDREGPQHF
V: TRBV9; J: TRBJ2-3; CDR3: CARPPEGATDTQYF
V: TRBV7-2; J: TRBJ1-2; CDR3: CASSFNRVLNYGYTF
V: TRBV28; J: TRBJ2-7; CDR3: CASSPLGGRVEDEQYF
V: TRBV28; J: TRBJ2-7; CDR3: CASSSWTGYGYEQYF
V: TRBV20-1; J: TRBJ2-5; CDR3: CSATVQETQYF
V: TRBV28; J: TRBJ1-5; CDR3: CASSPPRHLASNQPQHF
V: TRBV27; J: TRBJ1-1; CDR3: CASSLRGQGESFF
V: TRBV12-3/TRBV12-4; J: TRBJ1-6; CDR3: CASKSRDNSPLHF
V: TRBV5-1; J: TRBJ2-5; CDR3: CASSLGFTPGGFQETQYF
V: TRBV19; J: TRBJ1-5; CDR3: CASSRLIGGGGNQPQHF
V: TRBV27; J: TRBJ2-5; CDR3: CASRESGLRPETQYF
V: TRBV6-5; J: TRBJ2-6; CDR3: CASSSGGEGANVLTF
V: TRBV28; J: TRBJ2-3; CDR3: CATKQGARTDTQYF
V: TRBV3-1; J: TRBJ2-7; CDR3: CASSRGLSYEQYF
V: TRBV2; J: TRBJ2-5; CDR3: CASMLQASGQETQYF
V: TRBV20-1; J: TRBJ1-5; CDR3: CSAKTAYQPQHF
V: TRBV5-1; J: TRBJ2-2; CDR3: CASSYSAGVSNTGELFF
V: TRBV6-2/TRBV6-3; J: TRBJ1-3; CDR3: CASSTGGNTIYF
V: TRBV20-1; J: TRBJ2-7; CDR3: CSARRGVTYEQYF
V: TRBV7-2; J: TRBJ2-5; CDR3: CASSLVWQGAETQYF
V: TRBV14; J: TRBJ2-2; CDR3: CASSQDYGGSYTGELFF
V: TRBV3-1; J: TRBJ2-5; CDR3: CASSQAGSVEAQYF
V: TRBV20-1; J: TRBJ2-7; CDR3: CGMEYTSYEQYF
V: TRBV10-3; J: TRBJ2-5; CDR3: CAISQGRETQYF
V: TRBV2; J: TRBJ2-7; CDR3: CARRKWGTYEQYF
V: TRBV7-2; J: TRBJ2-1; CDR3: CASSLAFGAYNEQFF
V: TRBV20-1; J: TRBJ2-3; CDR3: CSARLAGTILSTDTQYF
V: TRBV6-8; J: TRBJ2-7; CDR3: CASSPSGGTYEQYF
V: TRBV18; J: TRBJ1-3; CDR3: CASSPQGGNTIYF
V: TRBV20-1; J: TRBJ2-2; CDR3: CSAGGSGTRGTTGELFF
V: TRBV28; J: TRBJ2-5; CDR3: CASRASQETQYF
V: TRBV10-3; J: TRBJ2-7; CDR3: CAISGVAGTNEQYF
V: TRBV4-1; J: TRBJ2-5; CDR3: CASSLGETSGRGETQYF
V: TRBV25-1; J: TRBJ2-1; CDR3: CASSAYRVEDEQFF
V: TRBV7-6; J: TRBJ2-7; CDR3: CASSLALWENDEQYF
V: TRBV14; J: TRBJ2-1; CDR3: CASSHRAGTSYNEQFF
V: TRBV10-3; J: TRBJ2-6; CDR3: CAIMNTPSGANVLTF
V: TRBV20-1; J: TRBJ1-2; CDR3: CSARPTGTNYGYTF
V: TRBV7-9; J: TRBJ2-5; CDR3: CASSEQVQETQYF